This T cell receptor beta chain was recovered during a study of control samples from healthy donors and cancer patients. The table came from immunoSEQ multiplex PCR; TCRdb's copy has only in-frame clones and leaves some out. The sample lists tens of thousands of clones, roughly 87% occurring once. This CDR3 has 17 amino acids. J was trimmed by 4 bases and V by 5 bases; bases with no gene match: 11. Germline V gives CDR1 SNHLY, CDR2 FYNNEI. The V gene is TRBV2, the J gene TRBJ2-3, with TRBD2 matching 11 bases. The sequenced material came from blood. This clonotype was sampled from a woman between 45 and 60 years old in good health. The CDR3 spells CASSSVLIAGGADTQYF. The CDR3 nucleotides are TGTGCCAGCAGTTCCGTCCTCATAGCGGGAGGGGCAGATACGCAGTATTTT.